These T cell receptor beta chains were read from a single sample in a study of T cell responses to AZD1222 COVID-19 vaccine. The repertoire was sequenced with immunoSEQ multiplex PCR; TCRdb's copy has only in-frame clones and lacks some. The table includes around 120,000 clones, around 89% detected once. Sequences were derived from peripheral blood, sampled on day 0 of MenACWY control vaccination. These receptors were obtained from an adult in good health. The conserved cysteine and the conserved F or W are not part of the CDR3 here.

V	J	CDR3
TRBV6-2/TRBV6-3	TRBJ2-1	ASSRSGGSYNEQF
TRBV4-1	TRBJ2-5	ASSPIDGREGETQY
TRBV9	TRBJ2-1	ASSTAGGLHNEQF
TRBV2	TRBJ1-1	ASSVGGEAF
TRBV6-4	TRBJ1-2	ASSAGQQGVIGYT
TRBV2	TRBJ1-6	ASSEQGIQNNSPLH
TRBV3-1/TRBV3-2	TRBJ2-1	ASSATGRAHNEQF
TRBV4-1	TRBJ2-3	ASSRRELPDTQY
TRBV5-1	TRBJ1-1	ASSGGQRVNTEAF
TRBV3-1/TRBV3-2	TRBJ2-3	ASSQVVALAGGPTDTQY
TRBV12-3/TRBV12-4	TRBJ2-3	ASSFEGGDTQY
TRBV6-2/TRBV6-3	TRBJ2-5	ASSHRGTRYVETQY
TRBV24-1	TRBJ2-2	ATSETGDIGELF